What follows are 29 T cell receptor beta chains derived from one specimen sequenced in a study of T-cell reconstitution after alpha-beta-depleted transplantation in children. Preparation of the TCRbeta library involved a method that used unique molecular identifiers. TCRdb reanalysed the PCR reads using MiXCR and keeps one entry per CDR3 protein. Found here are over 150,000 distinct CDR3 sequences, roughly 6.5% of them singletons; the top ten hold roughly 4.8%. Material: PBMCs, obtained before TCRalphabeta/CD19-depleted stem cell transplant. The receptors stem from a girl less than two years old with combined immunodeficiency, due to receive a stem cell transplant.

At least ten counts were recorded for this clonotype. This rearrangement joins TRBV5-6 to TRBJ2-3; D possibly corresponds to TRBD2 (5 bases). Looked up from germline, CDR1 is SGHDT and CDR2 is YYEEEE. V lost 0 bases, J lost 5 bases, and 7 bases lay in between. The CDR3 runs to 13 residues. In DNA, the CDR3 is TGTGCCAGCAGCTTGGAAGAGGGAGATACGCAGTATTTT. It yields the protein CASSLEEGDTQYF.

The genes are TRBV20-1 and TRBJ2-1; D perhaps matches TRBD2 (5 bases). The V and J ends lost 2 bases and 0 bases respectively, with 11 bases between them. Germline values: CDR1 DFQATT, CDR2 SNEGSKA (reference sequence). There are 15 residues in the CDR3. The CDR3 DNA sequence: TGCAGTGCTAGACTAGCCCCGTCCTCCTACAATGAGCAGTTCTTC. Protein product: CSARLAPSSYNEQFF.

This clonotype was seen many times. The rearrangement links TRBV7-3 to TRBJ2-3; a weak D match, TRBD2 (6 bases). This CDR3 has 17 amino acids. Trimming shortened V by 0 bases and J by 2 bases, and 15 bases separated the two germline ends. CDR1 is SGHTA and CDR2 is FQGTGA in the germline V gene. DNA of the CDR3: TGTGCCAGCAGCTTAACAGCCGGGACTGCTTACACAGATACGCAGTATTTT. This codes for CASSLTAGTAYTDTQYF.

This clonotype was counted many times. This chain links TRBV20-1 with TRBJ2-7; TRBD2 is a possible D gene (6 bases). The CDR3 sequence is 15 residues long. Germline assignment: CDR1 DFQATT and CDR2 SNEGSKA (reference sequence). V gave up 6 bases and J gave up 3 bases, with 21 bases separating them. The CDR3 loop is CSALTSRGVDYEQYF. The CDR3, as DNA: TGCAGTGCCTTAACTAGCCGAGGTGTTGACTACGAGCAGTACTTC.

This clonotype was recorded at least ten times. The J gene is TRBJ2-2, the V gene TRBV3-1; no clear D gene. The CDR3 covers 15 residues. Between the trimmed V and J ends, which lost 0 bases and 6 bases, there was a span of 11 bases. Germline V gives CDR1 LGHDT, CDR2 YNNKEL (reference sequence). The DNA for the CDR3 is TGTGCCAGCAGCCAAGACAGATTCTTTGCCGGGGAGCTGTTTTTT. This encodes CASSQDRFFAGELFF.

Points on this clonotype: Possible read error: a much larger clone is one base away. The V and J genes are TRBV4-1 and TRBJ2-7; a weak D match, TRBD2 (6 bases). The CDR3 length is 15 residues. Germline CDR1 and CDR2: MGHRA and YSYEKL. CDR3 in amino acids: CASSQEGDFSFEQYF. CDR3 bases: TGCGCCAGCAGCCAAGAGGGGGACTTTTCCTTCGAGCAGTACTTC.

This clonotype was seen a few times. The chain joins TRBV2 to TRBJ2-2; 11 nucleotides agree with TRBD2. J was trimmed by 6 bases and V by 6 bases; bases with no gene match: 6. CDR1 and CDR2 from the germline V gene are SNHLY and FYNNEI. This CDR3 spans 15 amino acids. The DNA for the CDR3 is TGTGCCAGCAGGGATCCTAGCGGGAGGTCCGGGGAGCTGTTTTTT. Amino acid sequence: CASRDPSGRSGELFF.

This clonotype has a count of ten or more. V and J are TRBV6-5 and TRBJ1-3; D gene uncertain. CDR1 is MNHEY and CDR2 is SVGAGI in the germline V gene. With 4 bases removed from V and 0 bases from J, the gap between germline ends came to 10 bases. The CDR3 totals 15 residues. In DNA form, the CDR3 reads TGTGCCAGCAGTTCGCGGAATCCCTCTGGAAACACCATATATTTT. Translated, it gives CASSSRNPSGNTIYF.

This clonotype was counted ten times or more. The CDR3 region is CASSWDIRVYEQYF. The CDR3 DNA follows: TGTGCCAGCAGTTGGGACATCCGTGTCTACGAGCAGTACTTC. The chain is built from TRBV2 and TRBJ2-7, with D tentatively TRBD1 (6 bases). CDR1 and CDR2 from the germline V gene are SNHLY and FYNNEI. V lost 5 bases and J 3 bases, leaving 14 bases between the germline ends. This CDR3 is 14 amino acids long.

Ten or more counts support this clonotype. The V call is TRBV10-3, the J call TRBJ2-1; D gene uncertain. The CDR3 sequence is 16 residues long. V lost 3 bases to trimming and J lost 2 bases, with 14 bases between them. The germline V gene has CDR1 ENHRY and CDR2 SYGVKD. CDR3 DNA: TGTGCCATCAGTGAACCGCGAAATCCCCCCTACAATGAGCAGTTCTTC. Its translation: CAISEPRNPPYNEQFF.

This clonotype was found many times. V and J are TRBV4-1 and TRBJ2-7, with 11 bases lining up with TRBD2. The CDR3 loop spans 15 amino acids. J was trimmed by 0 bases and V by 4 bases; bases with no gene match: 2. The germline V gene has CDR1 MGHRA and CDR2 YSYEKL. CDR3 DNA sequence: TGCGCCAGCAGCCTTAGCGGGGGGGACTCCTACGAGCAGTACTTC. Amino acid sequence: CASSLSGGDSYEQYF.

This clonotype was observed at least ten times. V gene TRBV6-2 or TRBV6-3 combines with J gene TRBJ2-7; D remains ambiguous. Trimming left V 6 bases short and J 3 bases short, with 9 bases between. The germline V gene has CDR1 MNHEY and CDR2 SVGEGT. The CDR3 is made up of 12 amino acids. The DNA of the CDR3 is TGTGCCAGCAGCGATGAGAACTACGAGCAGTACTTC. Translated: CASSDENYEQYF.

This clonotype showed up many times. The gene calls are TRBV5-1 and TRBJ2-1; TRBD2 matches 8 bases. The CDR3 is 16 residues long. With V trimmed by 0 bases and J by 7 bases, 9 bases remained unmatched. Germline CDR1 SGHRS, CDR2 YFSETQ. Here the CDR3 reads CASSLARTSIRNEQFF. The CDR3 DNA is TGCGCCAGCAGCTTGGCCAGGACTAGCATCAGAAATGAGCAGTTCTTC.

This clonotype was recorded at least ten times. As DNA, the CDR3 is TGTGCCAGCATTGAGGAGGGGGTGGCCACTGAAGCTTTCTTT. Protein: CASIEEGVATEAFF. J is TRBJ1-1 and V is TRBV12-3 or TRBV12-4; D is possibly TRBD1 (6 bases). The CDR3 covers 14 residues. V was trimmed by 7 bases and J by 4 bases, leaving 16 bases between them.

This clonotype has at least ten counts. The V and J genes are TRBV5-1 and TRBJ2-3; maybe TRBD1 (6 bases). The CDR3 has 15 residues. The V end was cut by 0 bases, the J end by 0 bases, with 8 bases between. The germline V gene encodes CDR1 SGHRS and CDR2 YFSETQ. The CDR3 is CASSLVQGSTDTQYF. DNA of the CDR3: TGCGCCAGCAGCTTGGTACAGGGAAGCACAGATACGCAGTATTTT. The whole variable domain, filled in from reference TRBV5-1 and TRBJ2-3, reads KAGVTQTPRYLIKTRGQQVTLSCSPISGHRSVSWYQQTPGQGLQFLFEYFSETQRNKGNFPGRFSGRQFSNSRSEMNVSTLELGDSALYLCASSLVQGSTDTQYFGPGTRLTVL.

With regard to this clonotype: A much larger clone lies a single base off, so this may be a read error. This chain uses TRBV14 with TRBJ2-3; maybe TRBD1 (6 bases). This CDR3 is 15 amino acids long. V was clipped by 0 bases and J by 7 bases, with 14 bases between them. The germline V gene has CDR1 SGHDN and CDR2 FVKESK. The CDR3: CASSQEVAGTYTQYF. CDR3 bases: TGTGCCAGCAGCCAAGAAGTTGCTGGGACATATACGCAGTATTTT. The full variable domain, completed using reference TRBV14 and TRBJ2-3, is EAGVTQFPSHSVIEKGQTVTLRCDPISGHDNLYWYRRVMGKEIKFLLHFVKESKQDESGMPNNRFLAERTGGTYSTLKVQPAELEDSGVYFCASSQEVAGTYTQYFGPGTRLTVL.

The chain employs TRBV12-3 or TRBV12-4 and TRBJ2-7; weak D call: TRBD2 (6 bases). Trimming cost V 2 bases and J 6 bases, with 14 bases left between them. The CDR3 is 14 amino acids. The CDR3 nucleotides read TGTGCCAGCAGTTTATTTGAGGGACTCCGCGAGCAGTACTTC. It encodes CASSLFEGLREQYF.

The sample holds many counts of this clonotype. The CDR3 DNA reads as TGTGCCAGCAGCCCCGCTGGTCGGGGGGGTCAAGAGACCCAGTACTTC. Translated, it gives CASSPAGRGGQETQYF. The chain uses TRBV7-9 and TRBJ2-5; 8 bases fit TRBD2. V was pared by 5 bases and J by 2 bases, with 10 bases of the junction left unmatched. The CDR3 length is 16 residues. The germline CDR1 and CDR2 sequences are SEHNR and FQNEAQ (reference sequence).

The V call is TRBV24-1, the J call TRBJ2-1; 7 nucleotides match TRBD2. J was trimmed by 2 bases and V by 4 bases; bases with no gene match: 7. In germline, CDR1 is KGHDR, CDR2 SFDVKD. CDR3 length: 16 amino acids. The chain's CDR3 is CATSELAGATYNEQFF. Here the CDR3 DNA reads TGTGCCACCAGTGAGTTAGCGGGCGCGACCTACAATGAGCAGTTCTTC.

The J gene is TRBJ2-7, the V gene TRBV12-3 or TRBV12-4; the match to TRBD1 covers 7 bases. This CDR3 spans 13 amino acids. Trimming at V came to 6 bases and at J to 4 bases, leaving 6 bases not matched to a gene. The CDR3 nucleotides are TGTGCCAGCAGCCCTGGCAGGGGGTACGAGCAGTACTTC. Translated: CASSPGRGYEQYF.

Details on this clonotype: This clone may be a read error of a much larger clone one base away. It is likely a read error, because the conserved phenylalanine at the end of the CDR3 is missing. The CDR3 DNA sequence: TGTGCCAGCAGGCCGGGACAGGGGTTCTACGAGCAGTACTCC. Amino acid sequence: CASRPGQGFYEQYS. This chain joins TRBV28 and TRBJ2-7; 10 bases agree with TRBD1. The CDR3 is 14 residues long. CDR1 and CDR2 (germline): MDHEN, SYDVKM. Trimming took 6 bases from V and 3 from J; bases not matched to a gene: 5.

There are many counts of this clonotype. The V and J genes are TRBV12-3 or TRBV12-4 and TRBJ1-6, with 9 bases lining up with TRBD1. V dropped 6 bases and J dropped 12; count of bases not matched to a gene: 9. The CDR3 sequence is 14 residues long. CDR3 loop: CASRGTGRVGPLHF. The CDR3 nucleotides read TGTGCCAGCAGGGGGACAGGGAGGGTAGGACCCCTCCACTTT.

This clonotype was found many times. The CDR3 DNA reads as TGCGCCAGCAGCCCTAGGACAGGGTGGGATGAGCAGTTCTTC. Residues: CASSPRTGWDEQFF. This chain uses TRBV4-1 with TRBJ2-1; 8 bases map to TRBD1. The CDR3 is 14 residues long. V was pared by 4 bases and J by 8 bases, with 7 bases of the junction left unmatched. Germline CDR1 reads MGHRA; CDR2 reads YSYEKL.

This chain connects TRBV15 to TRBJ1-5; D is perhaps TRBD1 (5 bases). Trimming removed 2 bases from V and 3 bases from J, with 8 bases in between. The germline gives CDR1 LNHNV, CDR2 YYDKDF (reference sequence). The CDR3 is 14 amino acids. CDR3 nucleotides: TGTGCCACCAGCAGACAGGGCCTCAATCAGCCCCAGCATTTT. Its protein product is CATSRQGLNQPQHF.

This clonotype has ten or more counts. The CDR3 here is CASSLTGDRRGRSPLHF. In nucleotides, the CDR3 is TGTGCCAGCAGCTTGACCGGGGACAGGCGCGGACGTTCACCCCTCCACTTT. The chain employs TRBV5-5 and TRBJ1-6, with TRBD1 matching 8 bases. This CDR3 has 17 amino acids. J gave up 9 bases and V 1 base, and 12 bases lay outside the gene matches. Germline lookup yields CDR1 SGHKS and CDR2 YYEKEE (reference sequence).

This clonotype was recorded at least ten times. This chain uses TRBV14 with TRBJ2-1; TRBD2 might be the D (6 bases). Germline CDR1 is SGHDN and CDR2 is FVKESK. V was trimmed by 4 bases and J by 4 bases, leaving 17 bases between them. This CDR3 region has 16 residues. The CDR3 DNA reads TGTGCCAGCAGCCCAAGTCGCGGGATGTCGTACAATGAGCAGTTCTTC. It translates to CASSPSRGMSYNEQFF.

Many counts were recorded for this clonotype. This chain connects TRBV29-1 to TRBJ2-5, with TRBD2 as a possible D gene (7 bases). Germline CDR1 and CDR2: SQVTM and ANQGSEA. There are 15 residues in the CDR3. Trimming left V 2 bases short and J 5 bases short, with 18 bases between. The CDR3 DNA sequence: TGCAGCGTTGAAAATATGTCGGGGGGCCGCGAGACCCAGTACTTC. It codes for CSVENMSGGRETQYF. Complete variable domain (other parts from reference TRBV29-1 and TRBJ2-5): SAVISQKPSRDICQRGTSLTIQCQVDSQVTMMFWYRQQPGQSLTLIATANQGSEATYESGFVIDKFPISRPNLTFSTLTVSNMSPEDSSIYLCSVENMSGGRETQYFGPGTRLLVL.

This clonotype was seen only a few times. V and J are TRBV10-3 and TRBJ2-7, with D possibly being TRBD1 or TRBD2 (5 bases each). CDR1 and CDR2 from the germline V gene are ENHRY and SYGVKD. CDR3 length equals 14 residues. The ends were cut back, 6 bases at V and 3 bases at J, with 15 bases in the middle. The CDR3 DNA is TGTGCCATCAGCCCCGGGACGGATTACTACGAGCAGTACTTC. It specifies CAISPGTDYYEQYF.

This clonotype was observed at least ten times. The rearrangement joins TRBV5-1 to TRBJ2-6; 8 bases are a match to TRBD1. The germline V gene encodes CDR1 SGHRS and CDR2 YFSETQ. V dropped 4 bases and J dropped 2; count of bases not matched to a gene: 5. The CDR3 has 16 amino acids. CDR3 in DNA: TGCGCCAGCAGCCTCGAGACAGGGGCTGGGGCCAACGTCCTGACTTTC. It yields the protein CASSLETGAGANVLTF.